This T cell receptor beta chain was captured by sequencing in a study of human T cells and chemical hapten exposure. Across the study: TCR yield per sample varied, mainly due to pooled library volumes. General observations from the study: Unchanged with DPC sensitization were TCRs above 1 in 1000 frequency.

Germline CDR1 and CDR2: LNHNV and YYDKDF (reference sequence). The junction had 9 bases not matched to a gene; V was cut back by 3 bases and J by 6 bases. The CDR3 totals 15 residues. This clonotype was recorded many times. Its specificity is not known. Sample time point: pre-sensitization, week 0. Treatment here: therapeutic diphenylcyclopropenone sensitization with weekly scalp DPC. MiXCR, run by TCRdb on the RACE reads, gives a single entry per CDR3 protein. The sample carries 350,000 to 450,000 distinct CDR3 sequences, roughly 4.6% recorded once. The TCR originated in a woman in her 50s with alopecia areata. Some clones in this sample may be carry-over from other donors' samples. Specimen: whole blood, collected in connection with sensitization to the hapten diphenylcyclopropenone (DPC). The chain is built from TRBV15 and TRBJ2-7; 9 bases match TRBD1. CDR3 loop: CATSRTEQGAIEQYF. CDR3 nucleotide sequence: TGTGCCACCAGCAGGACCGAACAGGGGGCTATCGAGCAGTACTTC.